Shown below are 8 T cell receptor beta chains from a single sample sequenced in a study of CD8 T cells in Susac syndrome. A quantity of about 0.45 to 1 ug RNA underwent reverse transcription using random hexamers. TCRdb re-called the immunoSEQ multiplex PCR reads through MiXCR, storing one row per CDR3 protein. This table holds some 190,000 distinct CDR3 sequences, about 95% found once. Sequencing input: CD4+ T cells from PBMCs. The receptors were sampled from a human donor in good health.

The CDR3 spells CASSQGHRGSRELFF. CDR3 sequence (DNA): TGCGCCAGCAGCCAAGGTCATCGCGGGAGTAGGGAGCTGTTTTTT. The rearrangement joins TRBV4-3 to TRBJ2-2, with 7 nucleotides matching TRBD2. Looked up from germline, CDR1 is LGHNA and CDR2 is YSLEER. J lost 9 bases, V lost 1 base, and 8 bases had no gene match. CDR3 length: 15 amino acids.

CDR3 sequence reads: CSASERGTDTQYF. CDR3 sequence (DNA): TGCAGTGCTAGTGAGCGGGGGACAGATACGCAGTATTTT. The rearrangement uses TRBV20-1 and TRBJ2-3; 8 nucleotides line up with TRBD2. V trimming: 3 bases; J trimming: 3 bases; junction bases outside the gene matches: 2. The CDR3 extends over 13 amino acids. The germline V gene encodes CDR1 DFQATT and CDR2 SNEGSKA (reference sequence).

The chain recombines TRBV9 with TRBJ2-2; 10 bases map to TRBD2. Unmatched junction bases numbered 4, after V lost 4 bases and J lost 1 base. This CDR3 is built from 16 residues. Germline CDR1 reads SGDLS; CDR2 reads YYNGEE. The CDR3 spells CASSPGLAQNTGELFF. The CDR3 region has the DNA TGTGCCAGCAGCCCGGGACTAGCGCAGAACACCGGGGAGCTGTTTTTT.

The chain uses TRBV28 and TRBJ2-1, with TRBD2 matching 9 bases. With V trimmed by 6 bases and J by 6 bases, 9 bases remained unmatched. Germline CDR1 MDHEN, CDR2 SYDVKM. The CDR3 is 15 residues long. The CDR3 coding sequence is TGTGCCAGCAGCATATTAGCGGGAGCTCTCAATGAGCAGTTCTTC. Translation gives CASSILAGALNEQFF.

The chain couples TRBV25-1 to TRBJ2-1, with a possible D match to TRBD2 (5 bases). The V end lost 3 bases, the J end lost 7 bases, and 16 bases lay between the germline ends. CDR1 is MGHDK and CDR2 is SYGVNS in the germline V gene. The CDR3 consists of 15 residues. CDR3 amino acids: CASSDIRGALNEQFF. The CDR3 nucleotides are TGTGCCAGCAGTGATATACGGGGAGCCCTGAATGAGCAGTTCTTC.

V and J are TRBV3-1 and TRBJ1-2; a possible D gene is TRBD1 (5 bases). The V end was cut by 4 bases, the J end by 6 bases, with 18 bases between. CDR3 length: 15 residues. CDR1 is LGHDT and CDR2 is YNNKEL in the germline V gene (reference sequence). The CDR3 spells CASSPEAGEGHGYTF. Written as DNA, the CDR3 is TGTGCCAGCAGCCCAGAAGCGGGGGAAGGCCATGGCTACACCTTC.

The chain recombines TRBV20-1 with TRBJ1-3, with D unclear. V lost 5 bases and J 2 bases, leaving 7 bases between the germline ends. This CDR3 contains 12 residues. CDR1 and CDR2 from the germline V gene are DFQATT and SNEGSKA (reference sequence). CDR3 amino acids: CSAGETGNTIYF. DNA of the CDR3: TGCAGTGCTGGGGAGACTGGAAACACCATATATTTT.

This sequence joins TRBV7-3 and TRBJ1-1; 7 nucleotides match TRBD1. The CDR3 is 13 amino acids. After removal of 5 bases from V and 5 bases from J, the junction contained 5 bases not matched to a gene. Looked up from germline, CDR1 is SGHTA and CDR2 is FQGTGA. CDR3 sequence: CASSTQGRTEAFF. The DNA for the CDR3 is TGTGCCAGCAGCACACAGGGGAGGACTGAAGCTTTCTTT.